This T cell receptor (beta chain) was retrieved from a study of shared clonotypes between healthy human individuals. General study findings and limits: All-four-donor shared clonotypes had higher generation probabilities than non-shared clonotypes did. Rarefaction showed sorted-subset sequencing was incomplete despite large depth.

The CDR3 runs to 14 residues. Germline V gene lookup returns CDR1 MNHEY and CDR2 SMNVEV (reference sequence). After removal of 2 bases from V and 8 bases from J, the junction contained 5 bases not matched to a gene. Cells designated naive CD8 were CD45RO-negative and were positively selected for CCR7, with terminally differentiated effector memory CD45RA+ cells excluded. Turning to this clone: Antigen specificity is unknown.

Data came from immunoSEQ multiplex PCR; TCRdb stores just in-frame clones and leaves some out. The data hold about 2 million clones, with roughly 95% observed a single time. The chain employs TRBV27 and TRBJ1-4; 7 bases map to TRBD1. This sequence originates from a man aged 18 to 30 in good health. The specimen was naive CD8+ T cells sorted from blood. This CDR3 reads CASSLGTAGEKLFF. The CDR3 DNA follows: TGTGCCAGCAGTTTAGGGACAGCGGGGGAAAAACTGTTTTTT.